A single sample is the source of the 21 T cell receptor beta chains below, sequenced in a study of blood T cell repertoires in COVID-19. Profiled with immunoSEQ multiplex PCR; TCRdb holds only in-frame clones, not every one. The table lists about 260,000 clones, about nine tenths of them singletons. What was sequenced was peripheral blood. These receptors originate from a woman between 40 and 50 years old with acute or convalescent COVID-19.

The chain recombines TRBV7-9 with TRBJ2-1, with D perhaps matching TRBD2 (7 bases). Germline lookup yields CDR1 SEHNR and CDR2 FQNEAQ (reference sequence). The CDR3 extends over 15 amino acids. V lost 5 bases, J lost 8 bases, and 19 bases lay in between. The CDR3 region is CASSPSGGNGDEQFF. The DNA for the CDR3 is TGTGCCAGCAGCCCCTCGGGGGGCAATGGCGATGAGCAGTTCTTC.

The chain joins TRBV18 to TRBJ1-2; 9 nucleotides match TRBD1. The germline V gene encodes CDR1 KGHSH and CDR2 LQKENI. The CDR3 totals 16 residues. Trimming cost V 3 bases and J 0 bases; bases outside gene matches: 5. CDR3 sequence: CASSPPGTGTNYGYTF. The CDR3 DNA follows: TGTGCCAGCTCACCTCCCGGGACAGGGACTAACTATGGCTACACCTTC.

The J gene is TRBJ2-3, the V gene TRBV12-5; 14 nucleotides match TRBD2. V gave up 5 bases and J gave up 6 bases; unmatched junction bases: 4. The CDR3 is 15 residues long. CDR1 LGHNT and CDR2 FRNRAP come from the germline V gene. CDR3 sequence: CASGLGLAGVDTQYF. CDR3 nucleotide sequence: TGTGCTAGTGGTCTGGGACTAGCGGGGGTGGATACGCAGTATTTT.

This chain joins TRBV6-5 and TRBJ2-2; the D is unclear. Germline CDR1 reads MNHEY; CDR2 reads SVGAGI. The CDR3 spans 16 residues. Trimming took off 2 bases at V and 0 bases at J, with 10 bases between the two ends. For the CDR3, the DNA is TGTGCCAGCAGTTACGAGAAACTGGCGAACACCGGGGAGCTGTTTTTT. Encoded protein: CASSYEKLANTGELFF.

This clone was found once. V is TRBV14 and J is TRBJ1-1; TRBD1 might be the D (6 bases). V was clipped by 4 bases and J by 4 bases, with 13 bases between them. Germline CDR1 is SGHDN and CDR2 is FVKESK. The CDR3 runs 14 residues. In nucleotides, the CDR3 is TGTGCCAGCAGCCCGCAGGGAGGGGGCACTGAAGCTTTCTTT. Translated, it gives CASSPQGGGTEAFF.

This chain links TRBV24-1 with TRBJ1-1; 7 bases are shared with TRBD1. In germline, CDR1 is KGHDR, CDR2 SFDVKD. The CDR3 is made up of 14 amino acids. The V gene end was trimmed by 8 bases and the J gene end by 1 base; junction bases not matched to a gene: 6. This chain's CDR3 is CATIPRDRNTEAFF. The CDR3 nucleotides read TGTGCCACCATCCCCCGGGACAGGAACACTGAAGCTTTCTTT.

The chain uses TRBV19 and TRBJ2-1; 8 bases fit TRBD1. Germline values: CDR1 LNHDA, CDR2 SQIVND (reference sequence). The CDR3 covers 15 residues. J was trimmed by 4 bases and V by 10 bases; bases with no gene match: 12. CDR3 coding DNA: TGTGCCATCCCTGCCCAGGGGGCAAGGTACAATGAGCAGTTCTTC. This sequence encodes CAIPAQGARYNEQFF. Combining the CDR3 with reference TRBV19 and TRBJ2-1 gives the whole variable domain DGGITQSPKYLFRKEGQNVTLSCEQNLNHDAMYWYRQDPGQGLRLIYYSQIVNDFQKGDIAEGYSVSREKKESFPLTVTSAQKNPTAFYLCAIPAQGARYNEQFFGPGTRLTVL.

This chain connects TRBV2 to TRBJ1-2; 7 positions match TRBD1. There are 13 residues in the CDR3. Germline loops: CDR1 SNHLY, CDR2 FYNNEI. The junction had 6 bases not matched to a gene; V was cut back by 4 bases and J by 7 bases. CDR3 coding DNA: TGTGCCAGCAGTGTGACAGGGATTATTGGCTACACCTTC. This gives the protein CASSVTGIIGYTF.

For the CDR3, the DNA is TGTGCCAGCAGCGAACTGGGCCTCTCCGGGACAGGGGATGGCTACACCTTC. This sequence encodes CASSELGLSGTGDGYTF. The V gene is TRBV27, the J gene TRBJ1-2; 10 nucleotides line up with TRBD1. There are 17 residues in the CDR3. The V gene end was trimmed by 6 bases and the J gene end by 6 bases; junction bases not matched to a gene: 16. Germline CDR1 and CDR2: MNHEY and SMNVEV (reference sequence).

The gene calls are TRBV28 and TRBJ2-5, with D possibly matching TRBD2 (5 bases). The V and J ends lost 2 bases and 1 base respectively, with 8 bases between them. The CDR3 spans 14 residues. CDR1 is MDHEN and CDR2 is SYDVKM in the germline V gene. The CDR3 nucleotides read TGTGCCAGCAGTTTACCGGGGATCCAAGAGACCCAGTACTTC. This translates into CASSLPGIQETQYF.

The chain is built from TRBV6-2 or TRBV6-3 and TRBJ1-5; D might be TRBD1 (6 bases). In germline, CDR1 is MNHEY, CDR2 SVGEGT. Trimming left V 4 bases short and J 7 bases short, with 17 bases between. The CDR3 contains 15 residues. In nucleotides, the CDR3 is TGTGCCAGCAGTTCCCGGCTGCAGGGGAGACAGCCCCAGCATTTT. As protein: CASSSRLQGRQPQHF.

This sequence joins TRBV5-1 and TRBJ2-2; TRBD1 agrees at 10 bases. Per the germline V gene, CDR1 is SGHRS and CDR2 is YFSETQ. After removal of 2 bases from V and 4 bases from J, the junction contained 8 bases not matched to a gene. The CDR3 runs 17 residues. The CDR3 protein is CASSFTTGQGTTGELFF. The DNA of the CDR3 is TGCGCCAGCAGCTTTACGACGGGACAGGGGACCACCGGGGAGCTGTTTTTT. Looking up the rest from reference TRBV5-1 and TRBJ2-2 gives the full variable domain: KAGVTQTPRYLIKTRGQQVTLSCSPISGHRSVSWYQQTPGQGLQFLFEYFSETQRNKGNFPGRFSGRQFSNSRSEMNVSTLELGDSALYLCASSFTTGQGTTGELFFGEGSRLTVL.

The CDR3 here is CATSFMGTGTYEQYV. DNA of the CDR3: TGTGCCACCAGTTTTATGGGGACAGGGACCTACGAGCAGTACGTC. The genes are TRBV24-1 and TRBJ2-7; 9 bases match TRBD1. This CDR3 spans 15 amino acids. V lost 6 bases and J lost 2; bases outside the gene matches: 7. Per the germline V gene, CDR1 is KGHDR and CDR2 is SFDVKD.

This clone was detected once. The V gene is TRBV7-8, the J gene TRBJ1-6; D uncertain. The germline V and J ends were trimmed by 1 base and 7 bases, with 14 bases remaining between them. Per germline, CDR1 SGHVS and CDR2 FQNEAQ. The CDR3 spans 16 residues. CDR3 in DNA: TGTGCCAGCAGCTTAGGCCTAAATAGTCCAAATTCACCCCTCCACTTT. It yields the protein CASSLGLNSPNSPLHF.

The sample holds a few counts of this clone. The chain uses TRBV2 and TRBJ1-2, with 7 bases identical to TRBD1. Germline CDR1 is SNHLY and CDR2 is FYNNEI. V was pared by 6 bases and J by 4 bases, with 11 bases of the junction left unmatched. The CDR3 is 15 residues long. CDR3 sequence: CASRANRGEAYGYTF. The CDR3 DNA is TGTGCCAGCAGGGCAAACAGGGGTGAGGCCTATGGCTACACCTTC.

This chain uses TRBV15 with TRBJ1-2, with 7 nucleotides matching TRBD1. After removal of 6 bases from V and 5 bases from J, the junction contained 12 bases not matched to a gene. Germline CDR1 reads LNHNV; CDR2 reads YYDKDF (reference sequence). There are 15 residues in the CDR3. As DNA, the CDR3 is TGTGCCACCAGAGGGGTACAGGGGCGTCATTATGGCTACACCTTC. Its translation is CATRGVQGRHYGYTF.

The chain recombines TRBV6-4 with TRBJ1-4; D is uncertain. Between the trimmed V and J ends, which lost 0 bases and 4 bases, there was a span of 9 bases. This CDR3 spans 15 amino acids. Germline CDR1 and CDR2: MRHNA and SNTAGT. CDR3 protein: CASSDSGGNNEKLFF. The CDR3, as DNA: TGTGCCAGCAGTGACTCAGGAGGGAATAATGAAAAACTGTTTTTT.

This chain uses TRBV19 with TRBJ1-1, with D unclear. Germline V lookup: CDR1 LNHDA, CDR2 SQIVND (reference sequence). The length of the CDR3 is 15 residues. Trimming cost V 5 bases and J 1 base, with 14 bases left between them. The DNA for the CDR3 is TGTGCCAGTAGTTGGCGGGCAGGCCCGAACACTGAAGCTTTCTTT. It codes for CASSWRAGPNTEAFF.

The rearrangement joins TRBV6-5 to TRBJ1-6, with a tentative D call TRBD1 (5 bases). The CDR3 has 13 residues. Germline CDR1 MNHEY, CDR2 SVGAGI. V lost 10 bases and J lost 5, with 12 bases in between. The CDR3 reads CATGRAHNSPLHF. The DNA of the CDR3 is TGTGCCACCGGCAGGGCCCATAATTCACCCCTCCACTTT.

The rearrangement links TRBV5-6 to TRBJ2-2; TRBD1 matches 8 bases. V lost 3 bases to trimming and J lost 0 bases; unmatched junction nucleotides: 13. This CDR3 has 19 residues. Looked up from germline, CDR1 is SGHDT and CDR2 is YYEEEE. The CDR3 region has the DNA TGTGCCAGCAGCTCCCCCGGGACAGGACCTCCCACGAACACCGGGGAGCTGTTTTTT. This encodes CASSSPGTGPPTNTGELFF.

The V and J genes are TRBV5-6 and TRBJ2-2; TRBD1 is a possible D gene (7 bases). This CDR3 is built from 18 residues. V lost 4 bases, J lost 0 bases, and 19 bases lay in between. The germline V gene encodes CDR1 SGHDT and CDR2 YYEEEE. DNA for the CDR3: TGTGCCAGCAGCCCGGCAGGGGGGACGTTCGCGAACACCGGGGAGCTGTTTTTT. Amino acids: CASSPAGGTFANTGELFF.